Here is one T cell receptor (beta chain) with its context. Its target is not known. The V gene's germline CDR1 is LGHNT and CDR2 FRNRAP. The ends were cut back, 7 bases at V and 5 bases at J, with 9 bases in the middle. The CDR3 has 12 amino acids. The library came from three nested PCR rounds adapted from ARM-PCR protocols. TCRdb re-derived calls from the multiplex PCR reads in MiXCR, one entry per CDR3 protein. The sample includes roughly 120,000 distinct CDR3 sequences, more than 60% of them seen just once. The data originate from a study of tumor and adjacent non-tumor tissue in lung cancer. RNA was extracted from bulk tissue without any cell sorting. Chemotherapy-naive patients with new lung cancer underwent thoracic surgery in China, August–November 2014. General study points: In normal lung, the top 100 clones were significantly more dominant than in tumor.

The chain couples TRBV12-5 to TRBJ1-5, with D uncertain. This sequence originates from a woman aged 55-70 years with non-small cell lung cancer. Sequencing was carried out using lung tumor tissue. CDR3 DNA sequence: TGTGCTAGTGTCCCGTTCGATCAGCCCCAGCATTTT. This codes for CASVPFDQPQHF. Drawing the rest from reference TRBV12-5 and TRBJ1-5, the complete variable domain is DARVTQTPRHKVTEMGQEVTMRCQPILGHNTVFWYRQTMMQGLELLAYFRNRAPLDDSGMPKDRFSAEMPDATLATLKIQPSEPRDSAVYFCASVPFDQPQHFGDGTRLSIL.